The rows below give T cell receptor beta chains drawn from one sample of a study of blood T cell repertoires in COVID-19. Clones were read by immunoSEQ multiplex PCR, and TCRdb kept only the in-frame ones, dropping some. The table includes a few hundred thousand clones, roughly 84% detected once. Sequencing was carried out using PBMCs or T cells enriched from blood (not recorded which). The source is a man aged 25-45 years in a cohort exposed to, infected with or recovered from COVID-19 (not recorded which). Both conserved end residues are part of each CDR3. A D gene is named only where the DNA matches it firmly.

d_gene: TRBD2
v_gene: TRBV11-2
j_gene: TRBJ2-3
CDR3aa: CASSLLGGRVTDTQYF

d_gene: NA
v_gene: TRBV15
j_gene: TRBJ1-5
CDR3aa: CATSSPTVGGSQPQHF

d_gene: TRBD1
v_gene: TRBV28
j_gene: TRBJ1-2
CDR3aa: CASSLSDRWLVGYTF

d_gene: TRBD2
v_gene: TRBV6-5
j_gene: TRBJ2-7
CDR3aa: CASNPHGTSSYEQYF

d_gene: NA
v_gene: TRBV9
j_gene: TRBJ1-1
CDR3aa: CASSELYTTEAFF

d_gene: NA
v_gene: TRBV29-1
j_gene: TRBJ2-7
CDR3aa: CSVIDRTSYEQYF

d_gene: NA
v_gene: TRBV7-8
j_gene: TRBJ1-5
CDR3aa: CASSLVGPGGDQPQHF

d_gene: NA
v_gene: TRBV13
j_gene: TRBJ2-7
CDR3aa: CASSSSSYEQYF

d_gene: NA
v_gene: TRBV6-5
j_gene: TRBJ1-2
CDR3aa: CASSDPGGIVTF

d_gene: NA
v_gene: TRBV6-5
j_gene: TRBJ1-2
CDR3aa: CASNSGSLGYGYTF

d_gene: TRBD1
v_gene: TRBV5-1
j_gene: TRBJ2-1
CDR3aa: CASSSTGQGSNEQFF

d_gene: NA
v_gene: TRBV28
j_gene: TRBJ2-2
CDR3aa: CASSLQTPGELFF

d_gene: TRBD1
v_gene: TRBV19
j_gene: TRBJ2-1
CDR3aa: CASSIGQGIDEQFF

d_gene: NA
v_gene: TRBV5-1
j_gene: TRBJ1-3
CDR3aa: CASSSNTGRGGNTIYF

d_gene: TRBD2
v_gene: TRBV5-1
j_gene: TRBJ2-1
CDR3aa: CASSLALAGGPNEQFF

d_gene: TRBD2
v_gene: TRBV24-1
j_gene: TRBJ2-7
CDR3aa: CATSDPGTSGRSGLYEQYF

d_gene: NA
v_gene: TRBV5-8
j_gene: TRBJ1-5
CDR3aa: CASSLGGYSNQPQHF

d_gene: NA
v_gene: TRBV5-4
j_gene: TRBJ2-7
CDR3aa: CASSLWQGPPVYEQYF

d_gene: NA
v_gene: TRBV28
j_gene: TRBJ1-5
CDR3aa: CASSFPGNQPQHF

d_gene: TRBD1
v_gene: TRBV15
j_gene: TRBJ1-5
CDR3aa: CATSRDVQGAGSQPQHF

d_gene: NA
v_gene: TRBV10-2
j_gene: TRBJ2-5
CDR3aa: CASAARLETQYF

d_gene: NA
v_gene: TRBV7-2
j_gene: TRBJ1-3
CDR3aa: CASSLDGTRFSGNTIYF

d_gene: TRBD1
v_gene: TRBV28
j_gene: TRBJ1-1
CDR3aa: CASSAGTGGNTEAFF

d_gene: NA
v_gene: TRBV27
j_gene: TRBJ1-2
CDR3aa: CASSLGSRPLYGYTF

d_gene: TRBD2
v_gene: TRBV7-2
j_gene: TRBJ2-3
CDR3aa: CASSLVSSGSLGDTQYF

d_gene: NA
v_gene: TRBV10-3
j_gene: TRBJ2-7
CDR3aa: CAISDGKTGISYEQYF

d_gene: TRBD2
v_gene: TRBV28
j_gene: TRBJ2-7
CDR3aa: CASEKRDLSHEQYF

d_gene: NA
v_gene: TRBV5-1
j_gene: TRBJ2-7
CDR3aa: CASSLLVGTYEQYF

d_gene: TRBD2
v_gene: TRBV11-2
j_gene: TRBJ2-1
CDR3aa: CASSLFTSGSSYNEQFF

d_gene: TRBD2
v_gene: TRBV27
j_gene: TRBJ2-1
CDR3aa: CASSLGGRGDEQFF

d_gene: NA
v_gene: TRBV28
j_gene: TRBJ2-2
CDR3aa: CASSFWGERTGELFF

d_gene: NA
v_gene: TRBV9
j_gene: TRBJ2-4
CDR3aa: CASSDGREAYDKNIQYF

d_gene: NA
v_gene: TRBV6-5
j_gene: TRBJ1-6
CDR3aa: CASSYHPSGWDSPLHF

d_gene: NA
v_gene: TRBV24-1
j_gene: TRBJ1-2
CDR3aa: CATNDRNYGYTF

d_gene: TRBD2
v_gene: TRBV19
j_gene: TRBJ2-3
CDR3aa: CASSPQAGATDTQYF

d_gene: TRBD2
v_gene: TRBV12-5
j_gene: TRBJ2-1
CDR3aa: CASSHRTSFVHEQFF

d_gene: NA
v_gene: TRBV9
j_gene: TRBJ2-5
CDR3aa: CASSGRQGREEETQYF

d_gene: NA
v_gene: TRBV28
j_gene: TRBJ2-7
CDR3aa: CASSELRVGYEQYF

d_gene: NA
v_gene: TRBV11-2
j_gene: TRBJ2-7
CDR3aa: CASSVREQIGLEQYF

d_gene: NA
v_gene: TRBV24-1
j_gene: TRBJ2-1
CDR3aa: CATSDLQGNEQFF